This passage covers 20 T cell receptor beta chains from one sample sequenced in a study of cytomegalovirus exposure and HLA in healthy donors. Clones were read by immunoSEQ multiplex PCR, and TCRdb kept only the in-frame ones, dropping some. The repertoire holds 160,000 or so clones, 87% seen once, with 1.4% in the top ten. Sequencing used PBMCs. The source of these receptors is a woman in her twenties or thirties in good health and CMV-seronegative.

This clone occurred once. The genes are TRBV7-2 and TRBJ2-3; 10 bases align to TRBD2. Trimming at V came to 4 bases and at J to 4 bases, leaving 8 bases not matched to a gene. CDR3 size: 16 residues. Germline V gene sequence: CDR1 SGHTA, CDR2 FQGNSA. The CDR3 DNA sequence: TGTGCCAGCAGCTCTCCAGCGGGGGGGCGGTCAGATACGCAGTATTTT. It encodes CASSSPAGGRSDTQYF.

The chain carries TRBV2 and TRBJ2-1; D remains ambiguous. V gave up 5 bases and J gave up 2 bases, with 7 bases separating them. The length of the CDR3 is 13 residues. Germline V gene sequence: CDR1 SNHLY, CDR2 FYNNEI. The CDR3 protein is CASSNPAYNEQFF. The CDR3 coding sequence is TGTGCCAGCAGTAACCCGGCCTACAATGAGCAGTTCTTC. The whole variable domain, remainder taken from reference TRBV2 and TRBJ2-1, is EPEVTQTPSHQVTQMGQEVILRCVPISNHLYFYWYRQILGQKVEFLVSFYNNEISEKSEIFDDQFSVERPDGSNFTLKIRSTKLEDSAMYFCASSNPAYNEQFFGPGTRLTVL.

V usage is TRBV11-2 and J usage is TRBJ2-5; 8 bases are a match to TRBD1. This CDR3 is 15 amino acids long. V lost 4 bases and J lost 4; bases outside the gene matches: 8. CDR1 is SGHAT, CDR2 FQNNGV, per germline. CDR3 in DNA: TGTGCCAGCAGCTCACTCAGGGGGCGAAGAGAGACCCAGTACTTC. As protein: CASSSLRGRRETQYF.

The chain carries TRBV6-1 and TRBJ2-1, with D possibly being TRBD2 (6 bases). The V gene lost 2 bases and the J gene lost 4 bases, with 12 bases spanning the gap. Germline-derived CDR1 and CDR2 are MNHNS and SASEGT. This CDR3 contains 15 residues. CDR3 sequence (DNA): TGTGCCAGCAGTGAAATGGCGGGACGATACAATGAGCAGTTCTTC. Translation gives CASSEMAGRYNEQFF.

The CDR3, as DNA: TGCGCCAGCAGCTTGGAGGGGTTTGGGCAGTACTTC. Translation gives CASSLEGFGQYF. The V and J genes are TRBV5-1 and TRBJ2-7, with D possibly TRBD1 on 5 matching bases. CDR1 is SGHRS and CDR2 is YFSETQ in the germline V gene. V lost 0 bases and J 9 bases, leaving 10 bases between the germline ends. The CDR3 sequence is 12 residues long.

The V call is TRBV7-2, the J call TRBJ1-1; 8 bases match TRBD1. Germline CDR1 is SGHTA and CDR2 is FQGNSA. The ends lost 4 bases at V and 4 bases at J; junction bases unmatched: 11. This CDR3 contains 16 residues. The CDR3 sequence: CASSSNRDRGFTEAFF. The CDR3 region has the DNA TGTGCCAGCAGCTCAAATAGAGACAGGGGTTTCACTGAAGCTTTCTTT.

V and J are TRBV5-1 and TRBJ2-5, with 15 nucleotides matching TRBD2. The CDR3 totals 18 residues. Germline loops: CDR1 SGHRS, CDR2 YFSETQ. V lost 4 bases and J lost 0; bases outside the gene matches: 7. CDR3 amino acids: CASSIGLAGGLYQETQYF. The CDR3 DNA is TGCGCCAGCAGCATCGGACTAGCGGGGGGGCTGTACCAAGAGACCCAGTACTTC.

The chain employs TRBV6-5 and TRBJ1-1, with D unresolved. The CDR3 runs to 14 residues. V was cut by 0 bases and J by 1 base, with 6 bases left in between. The germline gives CDR1 MNHEY, CDR2 SVGAGI. The CDR3 coding sequence is TGTGCCAGCAGTTACTCGTCTTCGAACACTGAAGCTTTCTTT. Its translation is CASSYSSSNTEAFF.

The count of this clone is one. The V call is TRBV11-2, the J call TRBJ2-7; no reliable D call. The germline CDR1 and CDR2 sequences are SGHAT and FQNNGV. V dropped 4 bases and J dropped 3 bases, with 4 bases sitting between them. The CDR3 is 11 amino acids. Here the CDR3 DNA reads TGTGCCAGCAGCTCACTCTACGAGCAGTACTTC. Its translation: CASSSLYEQYF.

The chain has TRBV28 and TRBJ1-6; weak D call: TRBD1 (5 bases). The CDR3 is 14 residues long. CDR1 and CDR2 (germline): MDHEN, SYDVKM. V lost 5 bases and J 10 bases, leaving 15 bases between the germline ends. The CDR3 DNA follows: TGTGCCAGCAGTCCCCGGGGGGAAGGGTCACCCCTCCACTTT. Encoded protein: CASSPRGEGSPLHF.

V gene TRBV4-1 combines with J gene TRBJ1-5; the D is unclear. Trimming pared 1 base from V and 1 base from J, leaving 11 bases between. The V gene's germline CDR1 is MGHRA and CDR2 YSYEKL. This CDR3 comprises 16 residues. DNA of the CDR3: TGCGCCAGCAGCCAAGGGTACGGGGTCAGCAATCAGCCCCAGCATTTT. The encoded protein is CASSQGYGVSNQPQHF.

This clone was picked up one time. The gene calls are TRBV6-5 and TRBJ2-7, with TRBD2 matching 13 bases. The germline gives CDR1 MNHEY, CDR2 SVGAGI. The CDR3 spans 16 residues. With 4 bases clipped from V and 2 bases from J, the junction kept 5 bases outside the gene matches. The DNA for the CDR3 is TGTGCCAGCAGTTTCCTACTAGCGGGGGGGGCCTACGAGCAGTACTTC. Translated, it gives CASSFLLAGGAYEQYF.

The sample holds a few counts of this clone. The rearrangement links TRBV9 to TRBJ2-6; D is possibly TRBD2 (7 bases). The CDR3 extends over 15 amino acids. V lost 6 bases and J 4 bases, leaving 14 bases between the germline ends. From germline, CDR1 is SGDLS and CDR2 YYNGEE. The CDR3 loop reads CASTPGGLGANVLTF. The CDR3 nucleotides read TGTGCCAGCACCCCCGGGGGGCTCGGGGCCAACGTCCTGACTTTC.

The CDR3 loop is CASSPRSGGYTDTQYF. DNA for the CDR3: TGTGCCAGCAGCCCCCGTAGCGGGGGTTACACAGATACGCAGTATTTT. The chain recombines TRBV5-6 with TRBJ2-3; 9 nucleotides match TRBD2. The CDR3 sequence is 16 residues long. Germline V gene sequence: CDR1 SGHDT, CDR2 YYEEEE. V gave up 4 bases and J gave up 2 bases; unmatched junction bases: 8.

The sample holds a few counts of this clone. The rearrangement joins TRBV2 to TRBJ1-6; D is undetermined. Trimming removed 6 bases at V and 6 bases at J, with 6 bases between. Germline values: CDR1 SNHLY, CDR2 FYNNEI. The CDR3 spans 12 residues. The CDR3 DNA reads as TGTGCCAGCAGAGACACTAATTCACCCCTCCACTTT. Protein sequence: CASRDTNSPLHF.

The chain is built from TRBV10-3 and TRBJ2-3; 12 bases match TRBD2. The CDR3 is made up of 15 amino acids. V trimming: 4 bases; J trimming: 1 base; junction bases outside the gene matches: 0. Germline values: CDR1 ENHRY, CDR2 SYGVKD. CDR3 amino acids: CAISGTSGGTDTQYF. The CDR3 DNA follows: TGTGCCATCAGTGGGACTAGCGGGGGCACAGATACGCAGTATTTT.

J is TRBJ2-5 and V is TRBV30, with 8 bases lining up with TRBD2. J was trimmed by 2 bases and V by 4 bases; bases with no gene match: 3. There are 13 residues in the CDR3. Germline V gene sequence: CDR1 GTSNPN, CDR2 SVGIG (reference sequence). The CDR3 loop reads CAWTKRGQETQYF. In DNA form, the CDR3 reads TGTGCCTGGACTAAGCGGGGGCAAGAGACCCAGTACTTC.

This clone was counted once. This chain connects TRBV18 to TRBJ2-1; TRBD2 might be the D (6 bases). Per germline, CDR1 KGHSH and CDR2 LQKENI. CDR3 size: 15 residues. V lost 3 bases and J 5 bases, leaving 14 bases between the germline ends. Here the CDR3 DNA reads TGTGCCAGCTCACCTTCGCTTGGGAGGAACAATGAGCAGTTCTTC. Translation: CASSPSLGRNNEQFF.

The rearrangement uses TRBV5-1 and TRBJ2-1, with 7 positions matching TRBD1. CDR1 and CDR2 (germline): SGHRS, YFSETQ. V lost 2 bases, J lost 5 bases, and 7 bases stayed unmatched. This CDR3 region has 15 residues. CDR3 sequence (DNA): TGCGCCAGCAGCTTCAACAGGGGTCCCGACAATGAGCAGTTCTTC. Translating gives CASSFNRGPDNEQFF.

The chain employs TRBV4-1 and TRBJ2-5; maybe TRBD2 (6 bases). The CDR3 covers 15 residues. The germline gives CDR1 MGHRA, CDR2 YSYEKL. Trimming took off 4 bases at V and 1 base at J, with 13 bases between the two ends. The CDR3 DNA sequence: TGCGCCAGCAGCCCCGAGGAGGGACCCCAAGAGACCCAGTACTTC. Its protein is CASSPEEGPQETQYF.